This entry lists 5 T cell receptor beta chains sequenced from one sample in a study of shared clonotypes between healthy human individuals. CD45RO-negative cells were positively selected for CCR7, leaving out terminally differentiated effector memory CD45RA+ cells. Sequenced by immunoSEQ multiplex PCR; TCRdb stores in-frame clones only, minus some. The table includes approximately 1.9 million clones, just under 95% detected once. Sequenced sample: naive CD8+ T cells from PBMCs. Receptors originate from a man younger than 35 in good health. Some clones in this sample may be carry-over from other donors' samples.

This clone was counted once. The genes are TRBV7-9 and TRBJ1-5, with D possibly being TRBD1 (5 bases). The CDR3 runs 14 residues. Trimming pared 6 bases from V and 4 bases from J, leaving 13 bases between. CDR1 is SEHNR, CDR2 FQNEAQ, per germline (reference sequence). The CDR3 coding sequence is TGTGCCAGCAGTCCCGCGGGGGGGAATCAGCCCCAGCATTTT. Protein: CASSPAGGNQPQHF.

This chain links TRBV30 with TRBJ2-7; possibly TRBD1 or TRBD2 for D (5 bases each). The CDR3 extends over 15 amino acids. CDR1 is GTSNPN, CDR2 SVGIG, per germline (reference sequence). Between the trimmed V and J ends, which lost 0 bases and 2 bases, there was a span of 14 bases. CDR3 sequence: CAWSVRDGSPYEQYF. The CDR3 nucleotides read TGTGCCTGGAGTGTCCGGGACGGATCCCCCTACGAGCAGTACTTC.

Regarding this clone: Other DNA variants within this sample encode the same CDR3. The chain uses TRBV9 and TRBJ2-5; weak D call: TRBD2 (6 bases). CDR1 SGDLS and CDR2 YYNGEE come from the germline V gene. The V and J ends lost 0 bases and 5 bases respectively, with 11 bases between them. The CDR3 loop spans 14 amino acids. CDR3 DNA sequence: TGTGCCAGCAGCGTAGAAACTAGCAGGGAGACCCAGTACTTC. Translating gives CASSVETSRETQYF.

The rearrangement joins TRBV4-1 to TRBJ1-1; D is unclear. The CDR3 is 13 residues long. The V end was cut by 0 bases, the J end by 12 bases, with 14 bases between. Germline V lookup: CDR1 MGHRA, CDR2 YSYEKL. The CDR3 protein is CASSQDREDPPFF. CDR3 coding DNA: TGCGCCAGCAGCCAAGATAGAGAGGACCCCCCTTTCTTT.

The chain couples TRBV9 to TRBJ2-1, with D unclear. This CDR3 contains 14 residues. The germline V gene encodes CDR1 SGDLS and CDR2 YYNGEE. V lost 2 bases and J 0 bases, leaving 6 bases between the germline ends. The chain's CDR3 is CASSVAFSYNEQFF. CDR3 DNA: TGTGCCAGCAGCGTGGCTTTCTCCTACAATGAGCAGTTCTTC.